This record covers a single T cell receptor beta chain. In the source study's methods: Amplification of reference gene primers provided the estimated nucleated cell counts. The data were produced by immunoSEQ multiplex PCR, yet TCRdb's version contains in-frame clones alone and is incomplete. V and J calls and clone size are as listed in that table; D and trimming were resolved from the DNA. The sample gives roughly 120,000 clones, roughly nine tenths of which show up once; about 4% is in the top ten. The sample originates from a study of blood T cell repertoires in COVID-19. The sequenced sample was peripheral blood. The TCR comes from a man in his forties or fifties with active COVID-19.

CDR3 residues: CASRWAGVYNEQFF. The DNA for the CDR3 is TGTGCCAGCAGGTGGGCGGGGGTTTACAATGAGCAGTTCTTC. This sequence joins TRBV2 and TRBJ2-1; 7 bases align to TRBD2. Trimming removed 6 bases from V and 4 bases from J; junction bases left unmatched: 6. This CDR3 has 14 amino acids. Germline CDR1 is SNHLY and CDR2 is FYNNEI.